These 21 T cell receptor beta chains were sequenced from one sample in a study of Graves' ophthalmopathy and Graves' hyperthyroidism (dated by TCRdb to 2017 to 2018). TCRdb shows the sequencer as Illumina HiSeq 2000. For repertoire sequencing, TCR beta CDR3 regions were amplified from RNA transcripts. The first round of RT-PCR was done with HTBI primers and the Qiagen OneStep RT-PCR kit, and was followed by a second round of multiplex PCR, then size selection and purification. TCRdb handled the public reads itself, with Q25 trimming in fastp and clone calling in MiXCR, and kept productive beta chains. Under each unique CDR3 protein, matching rows form one entry showing the most common genes and DNA. In this sample the table shows just over 600,000 distinct CDR3 sequences, about a fifth of which occur a single time. The ten most abundant clones make up approximately 6.9% of the sample. The sample taken for sequencing was peripheral blood. These receptor sequences come from a woman between 18 and 29 years old with stable Graves' hyperthyroidism. Some clones in this sample may be carry-over from other donors' samples. Donor details come from another sample of the same person, matched by shared clones.

This clonotype was counted a few times. This may be a read error: a much more frequent sequence differs by one nucleotide. The chain couples TRBV20-1 to TRBJ2-5; 8 bases match TRBD2. The CDR3 covers 15 residues. Germline CDR1 is DFQATT and CDR2 is SNEGSKA (reference sequence). The DNA for the CDR3 is TGCAGTGCTAGATTGAGCGGGGGTTTACAAGAGACCAAGTACTTC. It yields the protein CSARLSGGLQETKYF.

Many counts were recorded for this clonotype. The V gene is TRBV29-1, the J gene TRBJ1-2; 11 bases align to TRBD1. The length of the CDR3 is 14 residues. Germline V CDR1 and CDR2: SQVTM, ANQGSEA. With V trimmed by 6 bases and J by 8 bases, 11 bases remained unmatched. CDR3 loop: CSVPTGQGAWGYTF. The CDR3 DNA sequence: TGCAGCGTCCCCACCGGACAGGGGGCTTGGGGCTACACCTTC.

Only a few counts were recorded for this clonotype. The chain has TRBV11-2 and TRBJ2-7; 14 bases agree with TRBD2. The germline V gene encodes CDR1 SGHAT and CDR2 FQNNGV. CDR3 length: 17 residues. V shed 0 bases, J shed 5 bases, and the junction held 6 bases outside the gene matches. CDR3 bases: TGTGCCAGCAGCTTAGACGGACTAGCGGGGGGCAGGAACGAGCAGTACTTC. Its translation is CASSLDGLAGGRNEQYF.

Details on this clonotype: It may be a read error: a sequence one base away is much more abundant. CDR3 bases: TGTGCCAGCAGTCCCTCACCTCGGACAGGGGGTTCACCCCCCCACTTT. The encoded protein is CASSPSPRTGGSPPHF. The chain combines TRBV6-2 or TRBV6-3 with TRBJ1-6, with TRBD1 identical over 10 bases. Germline V lookup: CDR1 MNHEY, CDR2 SVGEGT. The CDR3 covers 16 residues.

This clonotype showed up many times. This CDR3 reads CASSPAGGLSEQYF. The CDR3 nucleotides are TGTGCCAGCAGCCCGGCAGGGGGCCTAAGCGAGCAGTACTTC. This rearrangement joins TRBV7-6 to TRBJ2-7, with 8 positions matching TRBD1. The germline V gene encodes CDR1 SGHVS and CDR2 FNYEAQ. There are 14 residues in the CDR3. V shed 5 bases and J 6 bases; nucleotides not matched to a gene: 9.

In its sample, this clonotype was seen many times. The V and J genes are TRBV6-2 or TRBV6-3 and TRBJ2-5; D possibly corresponds to TRBD2 (6 bases). The CDR3 spans 15 residues. V was pared by 2 bases and J by 5 bases, with 15 bases between. Germline V gene sequence: CDR1 MNHEY, CDR2 SVGEGT. CDR3 coding DNA: TGTGCCAGCAGTTACCTCGGGACTGCAAGTGAGACCCAGTACTTC. Translating it yields CASSYLGTASETQYF.

This clonotype showed up many times. The chain recombines TRBV15 with TRBJ1-3; D not resolved. The CDR3 has 18 amino acids. With 2 bases removed from V and 7 bases from J, the gap between germline ends came to 24 bases. Germline lookup yields CDR1 LNHNV and CDR2 YYDKDF (reference sequence). This CDR3 reads CATSRSLDGLKAGNTIYF. The CDR3 nucleotides read TGTGCCACCAGCAGATCTCTCGACGGACTGAAGGCGGGGAACACCATATATTTT. Drawing the rest from reference TRBV15 and TRBJ1-3, the complete variable domain is DAMVIQNPRYQVTQFGKPVTLSCSQTLNHNVMYWYQQKSSQAPKLLFHYYDKDFNNEADTPDNFQSRRPNTSFCFLDIRSPGLGDTAMYLCATSRSLDGLKAGNTIYFGEGSWLTVV.

At least ten counts were recorded for this clonotype. J is TRBJ2-5 and V is TRBV20-1; D is ambiguous. Germline V CDR1 and CDR2: DFQATT, SNEGSKA (reference sequence). This CDR3 comprises 10 residues. Trimming pared 3 bases from V and 3 bases from J, leaving 2 bases between. CDR3: CSARKETQYF. The CDR3 DNA reads TGCAGTGCTAGGAAAGAGACCCAGTACTTC.

This clonotype has just a few counts. V is TRBV7-2 and J is TRBJ1-6; 7 bases agree with TRBD1. J was trimmed by 7 bases and V by 4 bases; bases with no gene match: 7. Germline CDR1 reads SGHTA; CDR2 reads FQGNSA. The CDR3 consists of 15 residues. The CDR3 bases are TGTGCCAGCAGCTCTCACGGACAGGCGAATTCACCCCTCCACTTT. This translates into CASSSHGQANSPLHF. The full variable domain, in which reference TRBV7-2 and TRBJ1-6 provide the parts outside the CDR3, is GAGVSQSPSNKVTEKGKDVELRCDPISGHTALYWYRQSLGQGLEFLIYFQGNSAPDKSGLPSDRFSAERTGGSVSTLTIQRTQQEDSAVYLCASSSHGQANSPLHFGNGTRLTVT.

This clonotype was picked up many times. The V call is TRBV15, the J call TRBJ1-5; TRBD1 matches at 7 bases. Germline lookup yields CDR1 LNHNV and CDR2 YYDKDF (reference sequence). V was pared by 0 bases and J by 0 bases, with 5 bases of the junction left unmatched. The CDR3 has 17 residues. CDR3 sequence (DNA): TGTGCCACCAGCAGAGATCGACAGGGTCGTAGCAATCAGCCCCAGCATTTT. Its protein product is CATSRDRQGRSNQPQHF.

The CDR3 sequence is CASRPFATAETQYF. The CDR3 DNA is TGCGCCAGCAGACCCTTCGCCACGGCGGAGACCCAGTACTTC. This chain links TRBV5-1 with TRBJ2-5; no reliable D call. The germline gives CDR1 SGHRS, CDR2 YFSETQ. V lost 5 bases to trimming and J lost 5 bases, with 16 bases between them. CDR3 size: 14 residues. The variable domain in full, completed from reference TRBV5-1 and TRBJ2-5, reads KAGVTQTPRYLIKTRGQQVTLSCSPISGHRSVSWYQQTPGQGLQFLFEYFSETQRNKGNFPGRFSGRQFSNSRSEMNVSTLELGDSALYLCASRPFATAETQYFGPGTRLLVL.

This clonotype was detected ten times or more. The gene calls are TRBV7-3 and TRBJ2-5, with a tentative D call TRBD1 (6 bases). The CDR3 extends over 13 amino acids. Germline-derived CDR1 and CDR2 are SGHTA and FQGTGA. Deletions cut 5 bases from V and 3 bases from J, with 10 bases between. CDR3 sequence reads: CASSLWDKETQYF. The CDR3 DNA is TGTGCCAGCAGCCTGTGGGACAAAGAGACCCAGTACTTC.

This clonotype was observed a few times. The chain combines TRBV9 with TRBJ1-2, with D perhaps matching TRBD1 (6 bases). Trimming shortened V by 4 bases and J by 2 bases, and 15 bases separated the two germline ends. CDR1 and CDR2 (germline): SGDLS, YYNGEE. CDR3 size: 15 residues. The DNA of the CDR3 is TGTGCCAGCAGCCTACTCGAGGGGGGAAACTATGGCTACACCTTC. Residues: CASSLLEGGNYGYTF.

This clonotype was observed a few times. The chain is built from TRBV12-3 or TRBV12-4 and TRBJ1-1, with a tentative D call TRBD1 (6 bases). V lost 3 bases to trimming and J lost 6 bases, with 11 bases between them. The CDR3 has 13 residues. The CDR3 protein is CASSFDGGAEAFF. The CDR3 DNA is TGTGCCAGCAGTTTCGATGGGGGCGCTGAAGCTTTCTTT.

Many counts were recorded for this clonotype. The chain combines TRBV18 with TRBJ2-5; the match to TRBD2 covers 8 bases. This CDR3 has 13 amino acids. V was pared by 3 bases and J by 7 bases, with 4 bases of the junction left unmatched. The germline V gene encodes CDR1 KGHSH and CDR2 LQKENI. The CDR3 bases are TGTGCCAGCTCACCCTCCCGGGAGGGGACCCAGTACTTC. Its protein product is CASSPSREGTQYF.

This clonotype has a count of ten or more. The chain joins TRBV7-9 to TRBJ1-1; TRBD1 matches at 7 bases. Trimming removed 3 bases from V and 1 base from J; junction bases left unmatched: 5. From germline, CDR1 is SEHNR and CDR2 FQNEAQ (reference sequence). This CDR3 is built from 15 residues. This CDR3 is CASSLGYRGNTEAFF. CDR3 DNA sequence: TGTGCCAGCAGCTTGGGGTACAGGGGGAACACTGAAGCTTTCTTT.

This clonotype was recorded many times. Germline is not matched at one junction end, which may reflect a read error. This sequence joins TRBV7-7 and TRBJ2-2; 7 bases align to TRBD1. The CDR3 totals 14 residues. Germline-derived CDR1 and CDR2 are SSHAT and FNYEAQ (reference sequence). The CDR3 coding sequence is TGTGCTAGCAGCATAGGGGGCGCGACCGGGGAGCTGTTTTTT. It yields the protein CASSIGGATGELFF. Supplemented by reference TRBV7-7 and TRBJ2-2, the full variable domain reads GAGVSQSPRYKVTKRGQDVTLRCDPISSHATLYWYQQALGQGPEFLTYFNYEAQPDKSGLPSDRFSAERPEGSISTLTIQRTEQRDSAMYRCASSIGGATGELFFGEGSRLTVL.

This sequence joins TRBV6-1 and TRBJ1-2; TRBD1 matches at 7 bases. CDR3 length: 14 amino acids. J lost 2 bases, V lost 7 bases, and 7 bases had no gene match. Looked up from germline, CDR1 is MNHNS and CDR2 is SASEGT. The CDR3 region has the DNA TGTGCCAGCAAACAATACAGGGGAAACTATGGCTACACCTTC. It is translated as CASKQYRGNYGYTF.

This clonotype was observed at least ten times. CDR3 DNA sequence: TGTGCCAGCAGCCCACCAGGCCGCGCCTATAATTCACCCCTCCACTTT. It translates to CASSPPGRAYNSPLHF. V usage is TRBV7-2 and J usage is TRBJ1-6; D uncertain. The CDR3 extends over 16 amino acids. The germline V gene has CDR1 SGHTA and CDR2 FQGNSA. V lost 5 bases and J lost 2, with 13 bases in between.

This clonotype was detected ten times or more. The rearrangement links TRBV29-1 to TRBJ2-3; D unresolved. The CDR3 has 14 residues. Germline loops: CDR1 SQVTM, CDR2 ANQGSEA. V gave up 3 bases and J gave up 0 bases, with 10 bases separating them. This chain's CDR3 is CSVDQALSTDTQYF. The DNA for the CDR3 is TGCAGCGTTGACCAGGCGCTTAGCACAGATACGCAGTATTTT.

V usage is TRBV6-5 and J usage is TRBJ2-1; 9 nucleotides line up with TRBD1. The trim removed 4 bases at V and 7 bases at J, leaving 8 bases unmatched. CDR3 length: 15 residues. Looked up from germline, CDR1 is MNHEY and CDR2 is SVGAGI. CDR3 bases: TGTGCCAGCAGTTCCACAGGGGGCGCGGGGAATGAGCAGTTCTTC. This translates into CASSSTGGAGNEQFF.